These 23 T cell receptor beta chains were sequenced from one sample in a study of blood T cell repertoires in COVID-19. This table comes from immunoSEQ multiplex PCR, and its TCRdb copy is limited to in-frame clones, with some not included. The table has around 140,000 clones, around 86% seen once. Material for sequencing was PBMCs or T cells enriched from blood (not recorded which). The receptor source for this set is a man aged 45-65 years who had recovered from COVID-19.

The V gene is TRBV6-1, the J gene TRBJ1-1; TRBD1 matches at 8 bases. The CDR3 covers 16 residues. Trimming took 2 bases from V and 5 from J; bases not matched to a gene: 10. The V gene's germline CDR1 is MNHNS and CDR2 SASEGT. The CDR3 here is CASSERQGAEGTEAFF. CDR3 in DNA: TGTGCCAGCAGTGAAAGGCAGGGGGCGGAGGGTACTGAAGCTTTCTTT.

V gene TRBV25-1 combines with J gene TRBJ1-4, with D possibly being TRBD1 (5 bases). Trimming stripped 3 bases from V and 1 base from J, with 12 bases between. This CDR3 contains 16 residues. Germline CDR1 and CDR2: MGHDK and SYGVNS. The chain's CDR3 is CASSDAQGLTNEKLFF. For the CDR3, the DNA is TGTGCCAGCAGTGATGCGCAGGGTTTAACTAATGAAAAACTGTTTTTT.

The chain uses TRBV18 and TRBJ1-3; 7 bases match TRBD1. Germline values: CDR1 KGHSH, CDR2 LQKENI. The ends lost 4 bases at V and 3 bases at J; junction bases unmatched: 6. This CDR3 region has 15 residues. CDR3 sequence: CASSLQQGSGNTIYF. The CDR3 DNA is TGTGCCAGCTCACTACAACAGGGGAGTGGAAACACCATATATTTT.

The chain's CDR3 is CASSEGQLFSLYDGYTF. Written as DNA, the CDR3 is TGTGCCAGCAGTGAGGGACAGCTATTTTCCCTTTACGATGGCTACACCTTC. The chain joins TRBV6-1 to TRBJ1-2; 7 nucleotides line up with TRBD1. J gave up 6 bases and V 3 bases, and 16 bases lay outside the gene matches. Looked up from germline, CDR1 is MNHNS and CDR2 is SASEGT. This CDR3 spans 17 amino acids.

The chain recombines TRBV27 with TRBJ1-5; 8 bases line up with TRBD1. The CDR3 extends over 16 amino acids. CDR1 is MNHEY and CDR2 is SMNVEV in the germline V gene (reference sequence). V lost 6 bases and J lost 2; bases outside the gene matches: 9. The CDR3 is CASSHTQGGGNQPQHF. The CDR3 coding sequence is TGTGCCAGCAGCCATACACAGGGGGGCGGCAATCAGCCCCAGCATTTT.

The chain links TRBV15 to TRBJ2-1, with a weak D call TRBD2 (6 bases). Trimming cost V 1 base and J 5 bases, with 12 bases left between them. There are 15 residues in the CDR3. Per germline, CDR1 LNHNV and CDR2 YYDKDF (reference sequence). The CDR3 sequence is CATSRAGLTNNEQFF. The CDR3 DNA is TGTGCCACCAGCAGAGCGGGACTGACAAACAATGAGCAGTTCTTC.

The gene calls are TRBV12-3 or TRBV12-4 and TRBJ1-1; 8 bases map to TRBD1. The junction had 2 bases not matched to a gene; V was cut back by 6 bases and J by 8 bases. The CDR3 is made up of 11 amino acids. The CDR3: CASSRDREAFF. CDR3 nucleotide sequence: TGTGCCAGCAGCCGGGACAGGGAAGCTTTCTTT.

V is TRBV9 and J is TRBJ2-1; TRBD1 might be the D (6 bases). The V gene's germline CDR1 is SGDLS and CDR2 YYNGEE. This CDR3 contains 16 residues. Trimming removed 0 bases at V and 6 bases at J, with 16 bases between. CDR3 sequence reads: CASSVVGQGWGNEQFF. The CDR3 DNA reads TGTGCCAGCAGCGTAGTTGGGCAGGGGTGGGGCAATGAGCAGTTCTTC.

This rearrangement joins TRBV4-3 to TRBJ2-1, with TRBD1 as a possible D gene (5 bases). With 0 bases removed from V and 8 bases from J, the gap between germline ends came to 14 bases. Germline V CDR1 and CDR2: LGHNA, YSLEER. The CDR3 spans 15 residues. CDR3 sequence (DNA): TGCGCCAGCAGCCAAGACCGAGAAGGGGTGGATGAGCAGTTCTTC. Translated: CASSQDREGVDEQFF.

This clone appeared a single time. V is TRBV7-9 and J is TRBJ2-7; D is unclear. Trimming removed 5 bases from V and 4 bases from J, with 9 bases in between. CDR3 length: 12 residues. Germline V gives CDR1 SEHNR, CDR2 FQNEAQ (reference sequence). The CDR3 DNA is TGTGCCAGCAGCGGTCCAGAATACGAGCAGTACTTC. Amino acids: CASSGPEYEQYF.

The chain has TRBV29-1 and TRBJ1-1, with 10 nucleotides matching TRBD1. This CDR3 has 12 amino acids. The V gene end was trimmed by 7 bases and the J gene end by 8 bases; junction bases not matched to a gene: 7. From germline, CDR1 is SQVTM and CDR2 ANQGSEA. The CDR3 region has the DNA TGCAGCGCAGGACAGGGGGGTAGAGAAGCTTTCTTT. Protein sequence: CSAGQGGREAFF.

The V gene is TRBV30, the J gene TRBJ1-2, with D maybe TRBD1 (5 bases). CDR3 length: 14 residues. Between the trimmed V and J ends, which lost 3 bases and 7 bases, there was a span of 18 bases. The germline V gene has CDR1 GTSNPN and CDR2 SVGIG (reference sequence). In DNA form, the CDR3 reads TGTGCCTGGAGGGGGGGGACTTTTTTGCGTGGCTACACCTTC. Its protein is CAWRGGTFLRGYTF.

The chain combines TRBV30 with TRBJ1-3; D is unresolved. V lost 2 bases to trimming and J lost 6 bases, with 5 bases between them. Per the germline V gene, CDR1 is GTSNPN and CDR2 is SVGIG (reference sequence). There are 11 residues in the CDR3. CDR3 DNA sequence: TGTGCCTGGAGTATTAAAAACACCATATATTTT. It encodes CAWSIKNTIYF. Combining the CDR3 with reference TRBV30 and TRBJ1-3 gives the whole variable domain SQTIHQWPATLVQPVGSPLSLECTVEGTSNPNLYWYRQAAGRGLQLLFYSVGIGQISSEVPQNLSASRPQDRQFILSSKKLLLSDSGFYLCAWSIKNTIYFGEGSWLTVV.

The chain uses TRBV28 and TRBJ1-3; D not resolved. Between the trimmed V and J ends, which lost 4 bases and 1 base, there was a span of 14 bases. Germline CDR1 is MDHEN and CDR2 is SYDVKM. The CDR3 loop spans 16 amino acids. CDR3 protein: CASSSGDKRSGNTIYF. The CDR3 DNA reads as TGTGCCAGCAGTTCCGGGGATAAAAGGTCTGGAAACACCATATATTTT.

The rearrangement uses TRBV6-5 and TRBJ2-2, with 8 bases lining up with TRBD1. The V gene's germline CDR1 is MNHEY and CDR2 SVGAGI. Trimming took 4 bases from V and 7 from J; bases not matched to a gene: 5. The CDR3 sequence is 14 residues long. The CDR3 loop is CASSWQGAVGELFF. The CDR3 bases are TGTGCCAGCAGTTGGCAGGGGGCGGTCGGGGAGCTGTTTTTT.

The CDR3 DNA sequence: TGTGCCAGCTCACCACAGGGGGCTGGGGCCAACGTCCTGACTTTC. The encoded protein is CASSPQGAGANVLTF. The rearrangement links TRBV18 to TRBJ2-6, with D perhaps matching TRBD1 (6 bases). V lost 1 base and J 2 bases, leaving 6 bases between the germline ends. CDR3 length: 15 residues. The germline V gene encodes CDR1 KGHSH and CDR2 LQKENI. The whole variable domain, remainder taken from reference TRBV18 and TRBJ2-6, is NAGVMQNPRHLVRRRGQEARLRCSPMKGHSHVYWYRQLPEEGLKFMVYLQKENIIDESGMPKERFSAEFPKEGPSILRIQQVVRGDSAAYFCASSPQGAGANVLTFGAGSRLTVL.

This chain uses TRBV19 with TRBJ1-5; a possible D gene is TRBD1 (5 bases). This CDR3 spans 15 amino acids. V was pared by 1 base and J by 6 bases, with 13 bases between. Germline V gene data show CDR1 as LNHDA and CDR2 as SQIVND (reference sequence). The CDR3 coding sequence is TGTGCCAGTAGTATAGGTAGGGGAAGGAGTCAGCCCCAGCATTTT. It encodes CASSIGRGRSQPQHF.

The rearrangement uses TRBV28 and TRBJ1-4; 11 nucleotides match TRBD1. In germline, CDR1 is MDHEN, CDR2 SYDVKM. The CDR3 is 16 amino acids. Trimming cost V 7 bases and J 8 bases; bases outside gene matches: 12. CDR3 in amino acids: CASTGQGASIGEKLFF. CDR3 coding DNA: TGTGCCAGCACTGGACAGGGGGCCTCTATAGGCGAAAAACTGTTTTTT.

This clone was observed a few times. The V call is TRBV11-2, the J call TRBJ2-1; 7 bases are a match to TRBD1. This CDR3 region has 13 residues. J lost 3 bases, V lost 6 bases, and 2 bases had no gene match. Germline V gene data show CDR1 as SGHAT and CDR2 as FQNNGV. In nucleotides, the CDR3 is TGTGCCAGCAGTAGGGACAGCTACAATGAGCAGTTCTTC. The encoded protein is CASSRDSYNEQFF.

This clone was observed a single time. This chain links TRBV7-9 with TRBJ2-2; D uncertain. CDR3 size: 13 residues. Germline loops: CDR1 SEHNR, CDR2 FQNEAQ (reference sequence). V was pared by 4 bases and J by 5 bases, with 8 bases between. CDR3 in DNA: TGTGCCAGCAGCTACGTAACAACCGGGGAGCTGTTTTTT. Encoded protein: CASSYVTTGELFF.

This clone was recorded once. The V call is TRBV4-2, the J call TRBJ1-6; possibly TRBD1 for D (6 bases). This CDR3 is 17 amino acids long. V lost 0 bases and J lost 1, with 10 bases in between. Looked up from germline, CDR1 is LGHNA and CDR2 is YNFKEQ. As DNA, the CDR3 is TGTGCCAGCAGCCAAGATGGACAGACTTCCTATAATTCACCCCTCCACTTT. This sequence encodes CASSQDGQTSYNSPLHF.

The chain links TRBV12-5 to TRBJ1-2; D unresolved. Trimming removed 3 bases from V and 8 bases from J, with 10 bases in between. This CDR3 comprises 12 residues. Per the germline V gene, CDR1 is LGHNT and CDR2 is FRNRAP. The CDR3 here is CASGFSFGGYTF. DNA of the CDR3: TGTGCTAGTGGTTTTTCTTTCGGGGGCTACACCTTC.

This chain links TRBV7-9 with TRBJ1-1, with D tentatively TRBD1 (5 bases). Germline V gene sequence: CDR1 SEHNR, CDR2 FQNEAQ (reference sequence). CDR3 length: 17 amino acids. V lost 4 bases and J 3 bases, leaving 21 bases between the germline ends. CDR3 nucleotide sequence: TGTGCCAGCAGCTCCCTTACCGGGGGATTCCCGGACACTGAAGCTTTCTTT. It codes for CASSSLTGGFPDTEAFF.